Listed below are T cell receptor beta chains from one sample, sequenced in a study of shared clonotypes between healthy human individuals. Sequencing used immunoSEQ multiplex PCR; TCRdb keeps in-frame clones, though not all of them. The sample gives some 320,000 clones, about nine tenths of which show up once; around 15% is in the top ten. Specimen: memory CD8+ T cells sorted from blood. Every receptor here comes from a young man in good health. Both conserved end residues are part of each CDR3. Fields, in order: clone size, D gene, J gene, CDR3 length, V gene, CDR3 DNA, CDR3 protein. A D gene is named only where the DNA matches it firmly. Clone size is shown for a subset of rows, as once, few, many or a class of expanded clone.

clone size: .; D gene: .; J gene: TRBJ2-2; CDR3 length: 15; V gene: TRBV29-1; CDR3 DNA: TGCAGCGTTTCCACCGTGGGACTTCAGACCGGGGAGCTGTTTTTT; CDR3 protein: CSVSTVGLQTGELFF
clone size: .; D gene: TRBD1; J gene: TRBJ2-1; CDR3 length: 15; V gene: TRBV18; CDR3 DNA: TGTGCCAGCTCACCTGCGGACAGGACCTACAATGAGCAGTTCTTC; CDR3 protein: CASSPADRTYNEQFF
clone size: once; D gene: .; J gene: TRBJ2-2; CDR3 length: 13; V gene: TRBV18; CDR3 DNA: TGTGCCAGCTCACAAGAGAACACCGGGGAGCTGTTTTTT; CDR3 protein: CASSQENTGELFF
clone size: .; D gene: .; J gene: TRBJ2-7; CDR3 length: 13; V gene: TRBV7-2; CDR3 DNA: TGTGCCAGCAGCTTCGCCAGTACCTACGAGCAGTACTTC; CDR3 protein: CASSFASTYEQYF
clone size: once; D gene: .; J gene: TRBJ1-4; CDR3 length: 16; V gene: TRBV4-1; CDR3 DNA: TGCGCCAGCAGCCGGGTTCCTATGCGGGGTAATGAAAAACTGTTTTTT; CDR3 protein: CASSRVPMRGNEKLFF
clone size: many; D gene: .; J gene: TRBJ2-2; CDR3 length: 15; V gene: TRBV9; CDR3 DNA: TGTGCCAGCAGCCGCTTCGATCGGCCCACCGGGGAGCTGTTTTTT; CDR3 protein: CASSRFDRPTGELFF
clone size: .; D gene: .; J gene: TRBJ1-5; CDR3 length: 12; V gene: TRBV30; CDR3 DNA: TGTGCCTGGAGTGAACCAAATCAGCCCCAGCATTTT; CDR3 protein: CAWSEPNQPQHF
clone size: .; D gene: .; J gene: TRBJ2-2; CDR3 length: 12; V gene: TRBV15; CDR3 DNA: TGTGCCACCAGAGACGGGACCGGGGAGCTGTTTTTT; CDR3 protein: CATRDGTGELFF
clone size: .; D gene: TRBD2; J gene: TRBJ2-7; CDR3 length: 13; V gene: TRBV5-4; CDR3 DNA: TGTGCCAGCAGCCATGGGGGGGGCTACGAGCAGTACTTC; CDR3 protein: CASSHGGGYEQYF
clone size: .; D gene: .; J gene: TRBJ2-7; CDR3 length: 14; V gene: TRBV19; CDR3 DNA: TGTGCCAGTAGGACGACAGGAGGGTCCTACGAGCAGTACTTC; CDR3 protein: CASRTTGGSYEQYF
clone size: .; D gene: TRBD2; J gene: TRBJ2-7; CDR3 length: 16; V gene: TRBV13; CDR3 DNA: TGTGCCAGCAGCCCCGGGGGGCGGGGGGCGGCCTACGAGCAGTACTTC; CDR3 protein: CASSPGGRGAAYEQYF
clone size: .; D gene: TRBD2; J gene: TRBJ2-1; CDR3 length: 15; V gene: TRBV29-1; CDR3 DNA: TGCAGCGTTGAACCCGATGAGGGAGGGCCCAATGAGCAGTTCTTC; CDR3 protein: CSVEPDEGGPNEQFF
clone size: .; D gene: .; J gene: TRBJ2-3; CDR3 length: 17; V gene: TRBV27; CDR3 DNA: TGTGCCAGCAGTTTATCTTGGGGGAAGTGGAGCACAGATACGCAGTATTTT; CDR3 protein: CASSLSWGKWSTDTQYF
clone size: medium-sized; D gene: TRBD2; J gene: TRBJ2-7; CDR3 length: 17; V gene: TRBV10-3; CDR3 DNA: TGTGCCATCAGTGAGTCGTTGGTAGGGACTAGCGAAAACGAGCAGTACTTC; CDR3 protein: CAISESLVGTSENEQYF
clone size: .; D gene: .; J gene: TRBJ1-4; CDR3 length: 14; V gene: TRBV4-1; CDR3 DNA: TGCGCCAGCAGCCAAACCGGTACTAATGAAAAACTGTTTTTT; CDR3 protein: CASSQTGTNEKLFF
clone size: .; D gene: .; J gene: TRBJ2-7; CDR3 length: 16; V gene: TRBV7-2; CDR3 DNA: TGTGCCAGCAGCTTAGGTAGGCCAGGGCTAACCTACGAGCAGTACTTC; CDR3 protein: CASSLGRPGLTYEQYF
clone size: .; D gene: .; J gene: TRBJ1-1; CDR3 length: 12; V gene: TRBV18; CDR3 DNA: TGTGCCACCCGTGGGGTCGGCACTGAAGCTTTCTTT; CDR3 protein: CATRGVGTEAFF
clone size: .; D gene: .; J gene: TRBJ1-2; CDR3 length: 16; V gene: TRBV7-2; CDR3 DNA: TGTGCCAGCAGCTTAGGGTCTGAGGGGGGTGGCTATGGCTACACCTTC; CDR3 protein: CASSLGSEGGGYGYTF
clone size: few; D gene: TRBD1; J gene: TRBJ2-7; CDR3 length: 13; V gene: TRBV10-3; CDR3 DNA: TGTGCCATCAGCACGGACAGGGGCCACGAGCAGTACTTC; CDR3 protein: CAISTDRGHEQYF
clone size: .; D gene: .; J gene: TRBJ2-7; CDR3 length: 13; V gene: TRBV19; CDR3 DNA: TGTGCCACCAGCCCGGGACACTACTACGAGCAGTACTTC; CDR3 protein: CATSPGHYYEQYF
clone size: .; D gene: .; J gene: TRBJ2-2; CDR3 length: 15; V gene: TRBV7-8; CDR3 DNA: TGTGCCAGCAGCCCGAGGGGGACACCAACCGGGGAGCTGTTTTTT; CDR3 protein: CASSPRGTPTGELFF
clone size: .; D gene: .; J gene: TRBJ1-3; CDR3 length: 15; V gene: TRBV7-9; CDR3 DNA: TGTGCCAGCAGCTTAATCGGGGTGTCTGGAAACACCATATATTTT; CDR3 protein: CASSLIGVSGNTIYF
clone size: .; D gene: .; J gene: TRBJ2-2; CDR3 length: 18; V gene: TRBV12-5; CDR3 DNA: TGTGCTAGTGGTTTGGTTCATGGTATTACTGAGATTACCGGGGAGCTGTTTTTT; CDR3 protein: CASGLVHGITEITGELFF
clone size: .; D gene: .; J gene: TRBJ1-4; CDR3 length: 14; V gene: TRBV2; CDR3 DNA: TGTGCCAGCAGTGAGACAGGCTCCCACGGAAAACTGTTTTTT; CDR3 protein: CASSETGSHGKLFF
clone size: .; D gene: TRBD1; J gene: TRBJ2-3; CDR3 length: 16; V gene: TRBV30; CDR3 DNA: TGTGCCTGGAGTGGATCGACAGGGGGGAACATTGATACGCAGTATTTT; CDR3 protein: CAWSGSTGGNIDTQYF
clone size: .; D gene: TRBD2; J gene: TRBJ2-3; CDR3 length: 15; V gene: TRBV4-3; CDR3 DNA: TGCGCCAGCAGCCAAGCGGGCGCGGGAGAAGATACGCAGTATTTT; CDR3 protein: CASSQAGAGEDTQYF
clone size: .; D gene: .; J gene: TRBJ2-7; CDR3 length: 13; V gene: TRBV27; CDR3 DNA: TGTGCCAGCTCTATTCAGGGGACCTACGAGCAGTACTTC; CDR3 protein: CASSIQGTYEQYF
clone size: .; D gene: .; J gene: TRBJ1-1; CDR3 length: 17; V gene: TRBV9; CDR3 DNA: TGTGCCAGCAGCGTAGAGCCGGACGGATATTTGAACACTGAAGCTTTCTTT; CDR3 protein: CASSVEPDGYLNTEAFF
clone size: .; D gene: .; J gene: TRBJ2-6; CDR3 length: 15; V gene: TRBV19; CDR3 DNA: TGTGCCAGTAGTATCTATGACTCTGGGGCCAACGTCCTGACTTTC; CDR3 protein: CASSIYDSGANVLTF